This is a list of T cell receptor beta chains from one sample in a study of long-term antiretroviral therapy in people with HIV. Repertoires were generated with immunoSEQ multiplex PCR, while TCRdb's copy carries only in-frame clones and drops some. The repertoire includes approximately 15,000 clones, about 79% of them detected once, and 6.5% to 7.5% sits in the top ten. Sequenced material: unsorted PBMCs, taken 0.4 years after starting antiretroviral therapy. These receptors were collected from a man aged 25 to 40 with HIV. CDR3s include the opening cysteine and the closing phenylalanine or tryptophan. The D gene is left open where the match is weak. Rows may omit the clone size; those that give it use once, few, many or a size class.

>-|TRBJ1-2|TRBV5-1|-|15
TGCGCCAGCACATTTGGCACCGGAGCTAACTATGGCTACACCTTC
CASTFGTGANYGYTF
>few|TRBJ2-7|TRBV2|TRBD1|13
TGTGCCAGCAGTGTTGACTGGGACAGCGAGCAGTACTTC
CASSVDWDSEQYF
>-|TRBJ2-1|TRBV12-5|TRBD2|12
TGTGCTAGTCGCGGGGGCTACAATGAGCAGTTCTTC
CASRGGYNEQFF
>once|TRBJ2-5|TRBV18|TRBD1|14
TGTGCCAGCTCACCGGGACAGGGGGAGGAGACCCAGTACTTC
CASSPGQGEETQYF
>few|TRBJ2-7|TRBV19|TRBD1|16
TGTGCCAGTAGCGATGCTTCGGGACAGGGTCGGCACGAGCAGTACTTC
CASSDASGQGRHEQYF
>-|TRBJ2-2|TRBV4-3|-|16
TGCGCCAGCAGCCAAGATTCGGGAGCTAGGACCGGGGAGCTGTTTTTT
CASSQDSGARTGELFF
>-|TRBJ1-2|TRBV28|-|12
TGTGCCAGCAGTTTACCCCGGAATGGCTACACCTTC
CASSLPRNGYTF
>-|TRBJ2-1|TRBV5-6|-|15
TGTGCCAGCAGCTTGGCCGTCAGTCTAAGCAATGAGCAGTTCTTC
CASSLAVSLSNEQFF
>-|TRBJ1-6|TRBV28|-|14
TGTGCCAGCAGTCTGACAGCATTGAATTCACCCCTCCACTTT
CASSLTALNSPLHF
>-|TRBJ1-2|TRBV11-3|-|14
TGTGCCAGCCTTCCCGGGGGGGGGTTCAAGGGCTACACCTTC
CASLPGGGFKGYTF
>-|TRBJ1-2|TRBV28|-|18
TGTGCCAGCAGTTGGGCGGGGCAGTTTGACTCATCCGGCTATGGCTACACCTTC
CASSWAGQFDSSGYGYTF
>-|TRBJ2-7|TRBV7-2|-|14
TGTGCCAGCAGCTTAGTTGTGGGCGACTACGAGCAGTACTTC
CASSLVVGDYEQYF
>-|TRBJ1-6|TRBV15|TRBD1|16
TGTGCCACCAGCAGAGAAGGGACAGGGCTGAATTCACCCCTCCACTTT
CATSREGTGLNSPLHF
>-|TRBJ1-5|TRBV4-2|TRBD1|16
TGTGCCAGCAGCCGTAGGACAGGGGGCAGAGATCAGCCCCAGCATTTT
CASSRRTGGRDQPQHF
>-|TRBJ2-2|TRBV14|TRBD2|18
TGTGCCAGCAGCCCCAGCCTGGGACTAGCGGGGAGCACCGGGGAGCTGTTTTTT
CASSPSLGLAGSTGELFF
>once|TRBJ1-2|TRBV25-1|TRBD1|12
TGTGCCAGCAGTACAGGGGGCTTTGGCTACACCTTC
CASSTGGFGYTF
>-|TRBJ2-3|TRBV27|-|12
TGTGCCAGCAGCACAGTCACAGATACGCAGTATTTT
CASSTVTDTQYF
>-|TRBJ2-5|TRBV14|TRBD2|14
TGTGCCAGCAGCCAGACTAGCGGGAGGGAGACCCAGTACTTC
CASSQTSGRETQYF
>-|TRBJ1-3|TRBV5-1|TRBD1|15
TGCGCCAGCAGGTCTCCAGGGGGCTCTGGAAACACCATATATTTT
CASRSPGGSGNTIYF
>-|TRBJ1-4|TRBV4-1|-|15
TGCGCCAGCAGCCAAGAACAGGTTGACGTTGAAAAACTGTTTTTT
CASSQEQVDVEKLFF
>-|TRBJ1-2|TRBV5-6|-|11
TGTGCCAGCAGCTTGAACTATGGCTACACCTTC
CASSLNYGYTF
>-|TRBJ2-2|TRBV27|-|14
TGTGCCAGCAGTTTATACAGGGACGCCGGGGAGCTGTTTTTT
CASSLYRDAGELFF
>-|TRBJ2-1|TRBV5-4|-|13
TGTGCCAGCAGCTTGATCAGGGACAATGAGCAGTTCTTC
CASSLIRDNEQFF
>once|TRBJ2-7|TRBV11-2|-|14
TGTGCCAGCAGCTTCGGATACAGGAGCTACGAGCAGTACTTC
CASSFGYRSYEQYF
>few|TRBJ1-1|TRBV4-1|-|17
TGCGCCAGCAGCCAAGTGAGGGGCGCGGAGATGAACACTGAAGCTTTCTTT
CASSQVRGAEMNTEAFF
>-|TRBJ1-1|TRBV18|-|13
TGTGCCAGCTCATCGGGCACAGGGTTTGGGGCTTTCTTT
CASSSGTGFGAFF
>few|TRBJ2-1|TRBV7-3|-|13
TGTGCCAGCAGCTTCGCTCGGGGGAATGAGCAGTTCTTC
CASSFARGNEQFF
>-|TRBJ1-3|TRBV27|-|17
TGTGCCAGCAGTTTAGGCCAGGACGATTACTCTGGAAACACCATATATTTT
CASSLGQDDYSGNTIYF
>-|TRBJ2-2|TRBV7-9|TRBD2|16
TGTGCCAGCAGCTTGGGGACGGGAGGGCCATCCGGGGAGCTGTTTTTT
CASSLGTGGPSGELFF
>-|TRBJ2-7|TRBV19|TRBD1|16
TGTGCCAGTAGTACCCTACCGGGACAGGGGCCGTACGAGCAGTACTTC
CASSTLPGQGPYEQYF
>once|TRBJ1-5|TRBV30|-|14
TGTGCCTGGAGGGGGGACGGAAGCAATCAGCCCCAGCATTTT
CAWRGDGSNQPQHF
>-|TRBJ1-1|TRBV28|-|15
TGTGCTTCAACCCGGGTCCTGATGGGGAACACTGAAGCTTTCTTT
CASTRVLMGNTEAFF
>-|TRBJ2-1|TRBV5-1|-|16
TGCGCCAGCAGCTTGAGACAGTTGAGCTCCTACAATGAGCAGTTCTTC
CASSLRQLSSYNEQFF
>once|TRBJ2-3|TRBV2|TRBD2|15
TGTGCCAGCAGTCCGACTAGCGGGAGTACAGATACGCAGTATTTT
CASSPTSGSTDTQYF
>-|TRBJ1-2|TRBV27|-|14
TGTGCCAGCAGTTTAGGGGGGGGGTCCTATGGCTACACCTTC
CASSLGGGSYGYTF
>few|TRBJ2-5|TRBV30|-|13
TGTGCCTGGAGTGGGGTACACCAAGAGACCCAGTACTTC
CAWSGVHQETQYF
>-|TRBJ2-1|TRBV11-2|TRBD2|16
TGTGCCAGCAGCCCGGTAGCTAGCGGGGTCTACAATGAGCAGTTCTTC
CASSPVASGVYNEQFF
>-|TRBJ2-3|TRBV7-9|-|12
TGTGCCAGCAGCTTACTCTCAGATACGCAGTATTTT
CASSLLSDTQYF
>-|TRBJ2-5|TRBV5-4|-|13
TGTGCCAGCAGCTTGGTTGTGGAAGAGACCCAGTACTTC
CASSLVVEETQYF
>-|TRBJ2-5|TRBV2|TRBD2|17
TGTGCCAGCAGTGAAGCGGGACTAGCGGGGCTACAAGAGACCCAGTACTTC
CASSEAGLAGLQETQYF
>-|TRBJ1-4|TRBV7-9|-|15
TGTGCCAGCAGCTTACCTGGGGGGTTGAATGAAAAACTGTTTTTT
CASSLPGGLNEKLFF
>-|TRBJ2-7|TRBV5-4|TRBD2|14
TGTGCCAGCAGCATTAGCGGGTTCTCCTACGAGCAGTACTTC
CASSISGFSYEQYF
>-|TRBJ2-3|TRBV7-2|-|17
TGTGCCAGCAGCTTAGGGGGGGGCCCCCCCTACACAGATACGCAGTATTTT
CASSLGGGPPYTDTQYF
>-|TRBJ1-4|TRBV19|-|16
TGTGCCAGTAGTACCCGGGGGGGGCCAACTAATGAAAAACTGTTTTTT
CASSTRGGPTNEKLFF
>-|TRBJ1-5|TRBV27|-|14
TGTGCCAGCAGTTGGGGTCGTGGCAATCAGCCCCAGCATTTT
CASSWGRGNQPQHF
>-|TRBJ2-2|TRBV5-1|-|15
TGCGCCAGCACCCTCGAGGCACCGAACACCGGGGAGCTGTTTTTT
CASTLEAPNTGELFF
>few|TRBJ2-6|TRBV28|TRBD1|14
TGTGCCAGCAGACGCAGCCACAGGGGCGGCGTCCTGACTTTC
CASRRSHRGGVLTF
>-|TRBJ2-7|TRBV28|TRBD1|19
TGTGACCCAGTTGGGGGACAGGGATATGCTAGCGCTTACTCCTACGAGCAGTACTTC
CDPVGGQGYASAYSYEQYF
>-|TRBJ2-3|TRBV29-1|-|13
TGCAGCGTTTTGGAAGGGTTGCGAGATACGCAGTATTTT
CSVLEGLRDTQYF
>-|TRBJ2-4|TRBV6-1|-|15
TGTGCCAGCAGTGAAGGCTACCTAGCCAAAAACATTCAGTACTTC
CASSEGYLAKNIQYF
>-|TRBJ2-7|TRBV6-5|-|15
TGTGCCAGCAGTTACCCCGGCAGGGACTCCTACGAGCAGTACTTC
CASSYPGRDSYEQYF